This T cell receptor beta chain was sequenced during a study of shared clonotypes between healthy human individuals (TCRdb year 2020). Regarding the complete study: Three men and two women, aged 18 to 49 years, made up the cohort. Libraries were prepared and TCR repertoires were sequenced by different laboratories using diverse techniques, in order to increase sequencing depth and limit assay-specific biases. The study deeply sequenced blood TCR repertoires of five healthy adults to estimate repertoire size and the extent of clonotype sharing between individuals. Per donor, leukapheresis produced somewhere between about 0.94 and 9.5 billion PBMCs. Per donor, three plates each were used for CD4 naive and CD4 memory, two for CD8 naive, and one for CD8 memory. Study-level results and caveats: Sharing across a few donors was observed for around 5% of naive CD4, 3.5% of naive CD8, 2% to 2.5% of memory CD4, and approximately 0.41% of memory CD8 clonotypes. Sampling was restricted to blood, and TCR repertoires in tissue are likely to differ from TCR repertoires in blood. Naive subsets generally had larger estimated clonotype richness than memory subsets. Incomplete sequencing was indicated by rarefaction of sorted-subset datasets, despite the large sequencing depth. Because the study included only a small number of donors, the genetic and exposure-history diversity represented was limited. Compared with non-shared clonotypes, the clonotypes found in all four sorted-subset donors had higher generation probabilities. Pairwise subsampling indicated that sequencing depth was expected to affect the degree of clonotype sharing among donors.

The CDR3 starts with the cysteine, ends with the phenylalanine, and has 15 residues. Only the CDR3 portion is preserved as DNA: 45 bases, with reading frame beginning at the first base. The germline V gene supplies CDR1 SGHRS and CDR2 YFSETQ. Trimming leaves V shorter by 4 bases and J shorter by 0 bases, with the junction holding 5 bases beyond the gene matches. Using the deep immunoSEQ assay, TCR CDR3 regions were amplified from genomic DNA by multiplex PCR. For each cell subset, the extracted genomic DNA was distributed evenly across all wells of several immunoSEQ 96-well plates, and each plate served as one replicate. For sorted subsets, around 200 ng genomic DNA, equal to tens of thousands of T cell genomes, was loaded into each replicate PCR. Purified libraries were measured with a Qubit 3.0 fluorometer, size-checked on a Bioanalyzer 2100, and measured again with the KAPA Library Quantification kit. A separate single-read 150-cycle Illumina NextSeq 550 flow cell was used to sequence each immunoSEQ 96-well plate. The authors processed their data as follows. Because only junctional sequences without quality scores were contained in the immunoSEQ output, filtering matching that applied to full-length reads could not be performed. To assign V/J genes and CDR3, sequences were annotated using PyIR, a Python wrapper for IgBLAST v1.9, with IMGT germline references. Reads were filtered out if the reads had weak V/J assignments (E-value above 1e-6), no CDR3, stop codons, out-of-frame junctions, or ambiguous translated residues. A V3J clonotype was defined by an identical inferred V gene, J gene, and CDR3 amino acid sequence. To compute the percentage overlap between repertoires, the number of shared unique clonotypes was divided by the size of the smaller repertoire. Three approaches were used to assess repertoire richness: RTK rarefaction, the Chao1 estimator, and Recon v2.1 estimates of unobserved clonotypes. OLGA was used to compute generation probabilities for all TCRbeta clonotypes that the gDNA method yielded from a handful of donors. Held by TCRdb, this immuneACCESS table contains in-frame sequences only and omits some clones. Under half of the omission traces to an unresolved V gene where checked; the cause of the rest is unknown. V and J calls and clone size are copied from that table; D and trimming were computed from the DNA. The sample data list 2 million to 2.5 million clones, and approximately 94% of these were observed just once. Of the sample, more than 1.5% is held by the ten largest clones.

About this clone itself: The specificity of this receptor is unknown. The record has no base qualities; no much larger clone is one base away.

CD8 naive samples were obtained by positive selection for CCR7 among CD45RO-negative cells, yielding a CD45RA+CCR7+ population from which TemRA cells were excluded. Healthy HIV-negative adults with no recently reported acute infections or vaccinations were included as donors. Every donor was a Caucasian adult residing in Nashville, Tennessee, USA. Blood was obtained by leukapheresis, after which PBMCs were separated by Ficoll-Histopaque density gradient centrifugation and cryopreserved in liquid nitrogen vapor phase. Purity and quantity of every magnetically sorted T cell population were checked by analytical flow cytometry. Each sorted fraction had its genomic DNA isolated and then quantified by UV absorbance on a Nanodrop 2000c.

Sequencing was done on a sample of naive CD8+ T cells from PBMCs. The cell subset or site label, as the study defines it: CD45RA+CCR7+. The clonotype originates from a man aged 18 to 30 in good health. Some clones in this sample may be carry-over from other donors' samples. The chain links TRBV5-1 with TRBJ1-2; 8 bases in between match TRBD1. The nucleotides read TGCGCCAGCAGCGAAGGACAGGGACCTAACTATGGCTACACCTTC. This encodes CASSEGQGPNYGYTF.